The present entry profiles one TCR beta chain with its context. The antigen remains undetermined. Blood got drawn at baseline, again on cycle 4 day 1, and then on cycle 7 day 1. The record originates from a study of OX40 agonist ivuxolimab in advanced cancers. Notes on the study in general: At doses 0.1 to 3.0 mg/kg, CD4+ and CD8+ clones expanded.

CDR1 and CDR2 (germline): MDHEN, SYDVKM. V shed 6 bases and J 4 bases; nucleotides not matched to a gene: 8. The CDR3 consists of 15 residues. Only in-frame clones appear in the TCRdb table, and some are missing; sequencing was by immunoSEQ multiplex PCR. The table shows 100,000 to 150,000 clones, with about 92% occurring only once. This receptor was taken from an adult with an advanced solid tumor such as melanoma, head and neck, liver or kidney cancer. The sequences come from CD4+ or CD8+ T cells sorted from blood, collected in a trial of the OX40 agonist ivuxolimab. This rearrangement joins TRBV28 to TRBJ1-5; 8 nucleotides agree with TRBD1. The CDR3 region is CASRHPGTGNQPQHF. CDR3 nucleotide sequence: TGTGCCAGCAGACATCCCGGGACAGGAAATCAGCCCCAGCATTTT.